This T cell receptor beta chain was recovered during a study of blood T cell repertoires in COVID-19. Study in general: Samples of COVID-19 (acute and convalescent) were obtained from the United States, Italy and Spain. Nucleic acid was either cDNA or gDNA, and it came from T cells, B-cell-depleted T cells, or PBMCs.

In the study's own analysis: Reference gene primer amplification gave estimated nucleated cell counts. The protocol was immunoSEQ multiplex PCR, while the TCRdb copy is restricted to in-frame clones and leaves out a portion. V, J and clone size are those of that table, while D and trimming were read from the DNA. The table has around 94,000 clones, 75% to 95% seen once. The V segment lost 3 bases and the J segment 4 bases; nucleotides outside the gene matches: 6. Germline lookup yields CDR1 SQVTM and CDR2 ANQGSEA. The CDR3 runs 14 residues. The receptor's source is a young man with acute or convalescent COVID-19. Sequencing was done on a sample of peripheral blood. J is TRBJ1-2 and V is TRBV29-1, with 9 bases that match TRBD1. In nucleotides, the CDR3 is TGCAGCGTTGATATAGGGACAGGGAGCTATGGCTACACCTTC. It is translated as CSVDIGTGSYGYTF.